This T cell receptor beta chain stems from a study of blood T cell repertoires in COVID-19 (dated by TCRdb to between 2020 and 2021). About the investigation overall: Collaborator samples came from the United States, Italy and Spain and covered acute and convalescent phases of COVID-19. The prospective study material was composed of cDNA or gDNA derived from T cells, B-cell-depleted T cells, or PBMCs. Subjects who had been exposed to COVID-19, were actively infected with it, or had recovered from it provided the deeply sampled blood TCRbeta repertoires that made up the dataset. The repertoires were released in a freely available public database intended as a resource for research on the immune response to SARS-CoV-2. Samples came from the ongoing ImmuneRACE study (first 160 participants) plus 1,254 subjects from 6 global collaborators. The sample metadata nearly always contained a de-identified subject ID, COVID-19 status, age in years and sex. Where available, HLA class I and class II types were obtained from metadata supplied by the sample provider rather than from assay-based typing.

Study-wide conclusions, independent of this receptor: How much clinical and demographic metadata was included differed by source and by participant, and the metadata was provided uncurated.

TCRbeta CDR3 regions were amplified from genomic DNA using the immunoSEQ Assay, a bias-controlled multiplex PCR. The authors' pipeline ran thus. Nucleated cell counts per sample were estimated from amplification of reference gene primers within the assay. To quantify the absolute abundance of each unique TCRbeta CDR3 rearrangement, sequence reads were collapsed and filtered. For each sample, productive Simpson clonality was calculated by taking the square root of Simpson's diversity index across productive rearrangements. Here the immuneACCESS table is served through TCRdb, limited to in-frame sequences with V and J called. Missing clones are a known gap in these copies; in checked studies unresolved V genes cover under half, and the rest lacks a known reason. V, J and clone size are those of that table, while D and trimming were read from the DNA. For this sample there are about 150,000 clones; around three quarters appear just once. Roughly 1.7% of the sample comes from the top ten.

The CDR3 numbers 13 residues from cysteine through phenylalanine. The CDR3 DNA has 39 bases and is translated from base 1. Taken from the germline V gene, the CDR1 and CDR2 loops are SGHNT and YENEEA. V and J lose 0 bases and 5 bases, and a span of 5 bases separates them. Whole blood was collected in K2EDTA tubes by collaborating institutions according to the institutions' own protocols. For TCRbeta analysis, collaborators shipped samples as frozen whole blood, isolated PBMCs, or DNA extracted from either of those sample types. Concerning this clone: Its antigen remains undetermined. One base away there is no much larger clone; base qualities are not given.

The TCR sequence derives from a man of 80 years or more with acute or convalescent COVID-19. The chain joins TRBV11-3 to TRBJ2-1, with the D segment identity uncertain. The material sequenced was peripheral blood. The bases read TGTGCCAGCAGCTTAGATTCGGACAATGAGCAGTTCTTC. It translates to CASSLDSDNEQFF.